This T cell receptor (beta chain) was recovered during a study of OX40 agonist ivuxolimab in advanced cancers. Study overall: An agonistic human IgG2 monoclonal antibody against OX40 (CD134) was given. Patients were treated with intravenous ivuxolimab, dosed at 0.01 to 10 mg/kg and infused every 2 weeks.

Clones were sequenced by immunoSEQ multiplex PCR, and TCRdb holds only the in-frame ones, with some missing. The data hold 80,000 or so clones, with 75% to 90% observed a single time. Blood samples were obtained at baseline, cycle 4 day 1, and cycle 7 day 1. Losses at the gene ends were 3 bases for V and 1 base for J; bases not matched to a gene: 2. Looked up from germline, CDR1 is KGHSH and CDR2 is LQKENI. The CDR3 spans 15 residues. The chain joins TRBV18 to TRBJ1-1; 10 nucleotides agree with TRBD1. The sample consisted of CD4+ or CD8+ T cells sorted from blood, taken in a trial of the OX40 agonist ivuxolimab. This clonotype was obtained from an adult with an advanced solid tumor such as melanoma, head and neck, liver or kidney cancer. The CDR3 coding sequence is TGTGCCAGCTCACCGACAGGGGGCGAGAACACTGAAGCTTTCTTT. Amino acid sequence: CASSPTGGENTEAFF.